One and the same sample provided the 10 T cell receptor beta chains below, sequenced in a study of blood T cell repertoires in COVID-19. The method was immunoSEQ multiplex PCR; TCRdb's version includes in-frame clones alone and lacks a portion of them. The data hold 60,000 to 70,000 clones, with approximately 83% observed a single time. The sequenced material came from peripheral blood. Source of these receptors: a woman in her sixties or seventies with acute or convalescent COVID-19.

J is TRBJ1-2 and V is TRBV19, with D tentatively TRBD1 (5 bases). V lost 5 bases to trimming and J lost 4 bases, with 14 bases between them. There are 14 residues in the CDR3. Looked up from germline, CDR1 is LNHDA and CDR2 is SQIVND (reference sequence). The CDR3 protein is CASSHRQLTYGYTF. In DNA form, the CDR3 reads TGTGCCAGTAGTCACAGACAGTTGACCTATGGCTACACCTTC.

This clone was recorded once. The chain recombines TRBV29-1 with TRBJ2-7; TRBD1 is a possible D gene (6 bases). Trimming pared 6 bases from V and 5 bases from J, leaving 35 bases between. The CDR3 has 19 amino acids. CDR1 SQVTM and CDR2 ANQGSEA come from the germline V gene. The DNA for the CDR3 is TGCAGCGTACGCGCGGTACTCGGCAGGGGCATTCAGGAGGTCCACGAGCAGTACTTC. This gives the protein CSVRAVLGRGIQEVHEQYF.

This clone was seen only a few times. V usage is TRBV7-3 and J usage is TRBJ2-3; tentative D call: TRBD1 (7 bases). The CDR3 runs to 15 residues. The germline CDR1 and CDR2 sequences are SGHTA and FQGTGA. V lost 4 bases and J 4 bases, leaving 15 bases between the germline ends. DNA for the CDR3: TGTGCCAGCAGCTATAGGCAGGGGGGTCCAGATACGCAGTATTTT. It specifies CASSYRQGGPDTQYF.

The chain employs TRBV10-2 and TRBJ1-2; 9 bases line up with TRBD1. J lost 7 bases, V lost 4 bases, and 13 bases had no gene match. The CDR3 contains 16 residues. From germline, CDR1 is WSHSY and CDR2 SAAADI. The CDR3, as DNA: TGCGCCAGCAGTGGGAATCCGGGACAGGGCCAAACTGGCTACACCTTC. Translated, it gives CASSGNPGQGQTGYTF.

This chain links TRBV12-2 with TRBJ2-5; TRBD2 reflects the table's D call only, with no check against the DNA. TRBV12-2 is reported as a pseudogene. This CDR3 region has 17 residues. The CDR3 reads CASRQGAASGVQETQYF. CDR3 coding DNA: TGTGCAAGTCGCCAAGGGGCGGCTAGCGGGGTCCAAGAGACCCAGTACTTC.

The V call is TRBV5-8, the J call TRBJ1-5; D perhaps matches TRBD1 (6 bases). This CDR3 spans 15 amino acids. V lost 0 bases to trimming and J lost 6 bases, with 13 bases between them. The germline V gene encodes CDR1 SGHTS and CDR2 YDEGEE. The CDR3 nucleotides are TGTGCCAGCAGCTTGGGTGGCCAGGGGTTTCAGCCCCAGCATTTT. This translates into CASSLGGQGFQPQHF.

The chain recombines TRBV5-1 with TRBJ2-3; the match to TRBD2 covers 7 bases. Looked up from germline, CDR1 is SGHRS and CDR2 is YFSETQ. The CDR3 is 16 amino acids. V lost 0 bases, J lost 1 base, and 5 bases stayed unmatched. The CDR3 DNA reads TGCGCCAGCAGCTTGGGACTAGCCTCGGGCACAGATACGCAGTATTTT. Encoded protein: CASSLGLASGTDTQYF.

The chain has TRBV3-1 (or the pseudogene TRBV3-2) and TRBJ1-5; weak D call: TRBD1 (6 bases). Trimming stripped 4 bases from V and 7 bases from J, with 11 bases between. CDR1 is LGHDT, CDR2 YNNKEL, per germline (reference sequence). There are 13 residues in the CDR3. Here the CDR3 reads CASSPRDIQPQHF. The CDR3 region has the DNA TGTGCCAGCAGCCCCCGGGACATCCAGCCCCAGCATTTT.

V gene TRBV7-2 combines with J gene TRBJ2-3, with 10 bases aligning to TRBD2. The CDR3 totals 18 residues. The trim removed 4 bases at V and 5 bases at J, leaving 15 bases unmatched. Germline-derived CDR1 and CDR2 are SGHTA and FQGNSA. The CDR3 coding sequence is TGTGCCAGCAGCTCACCCATCCGGACTAGCGGAGGCGGAGATACGCAGTATTTT. Translation gives CASSSPIRTSGGGDTQYF.

The genes are TRBV5-1 and TRBJ1-1; perhaps TRBD1 as D (6 bases). The CDR3 is made up of 13 amino acids. Germline CDR1 is SGHRS and CDR2 is YFSETQ. Trimming left V 3 bases short and J 4 bases short, with 10 bases between. CDR3 DNA sequence: TGCGCCAGCAGCTCTGAAGGGGGCACTGAAGCTTTCTTT. The encoded protein is CASSSEGGTEAFF.